The clone carrying this T cell receptor beta chain was picked up one time. Antigen unknown. The sample has other DNA sequences that encode this CDR3 too. The CDR3 totals 13 residues. Looked up from germline, CDR1 is SGHTA and CDR2 is FQGTGA. V was trimmed by 5 bases and J by 5 bases, leaving 10 bases between them. This specimen comes from a study of shared clonotypes between healthy human individuals. Whole-study context: There were three CD4 naive, three CD4 memory, two CD8 naive and one CD8 memory plates per donor. Study-wide points: Limitation of the genetic and exposure-history diversity represented came from the few donors.

Data came from immunoSEQ multiplex PCR; TCRdb stores just in-frame clones and leaves some out. The table records hundreds of thousands of clones, around 72% of them present only once. Sequencing was carried out using memory CD4+ T cells sorted from blood. Subset here: CD45RA-negative fraction. The rearrangement links TRBV7-3 to TRBJ1-5; D ambiguous. The sequence was collected from a young woman in good health. CDR3 nucleotide sequence: TGTGCCAGCAGCCCCGGTCCCGATCAGCCCCAGCATTTT. This encodes CASSPGPDQPQHF.